Below, 9 T cell receptor beta chains from the same sample are listed, as sequenced in a study of blood T cell repertoires in COVID-19. The data were produced by immunoSEQ multiplex PCR, yet TCRdb's version contains in-frame clones alone and is incomplete. The sample contains about 270,000 clones, around 87% of which appear only once. Specimen: PBMCs or T cells enriched from blood (not recorded which). These receptors all stem from a woman aged 18-29 years who had recovered from COVID-19.

This chain links TRBV3-1 (or the pseudogene TRBV3-2) with TRBJ2-3, with 8 bases aligning to TRBD2. The junction had 18 bases not matched to a gene; V was cut back by 10 bases and J by 0 bases. Germline values: CDR1 LGHDT, CDR2 YNNKEL (reference sequence). The CDR3 runs 18 residues. For the CDR3, the DNA is TGTGCCACCTCCCTTGGATTGGGCGGGGGGACTAGCACAGATACGCAGTATTTT. Translated: CATSLGLGGGTSTDTQYF.

The rearrangement joins TRBV5-5 to TRBJ1-1, with no clear D. CDR1 is SGHKS, CDR2 YYEKEE, per germline (reference sequence). V was pared by 4 bases and J by 0 bases, with 13 bases between. The CDR3 has 15 residues. The CDR3 is CASSPYRNMNTEAFF. Here the CDR3 DNA reads TGTGCCAGCAGCCCCTACAGAAACATGAACACTGAAGCTTTCTTT.

The V and J genes are TRBV3-1 (or the pseudogene TRBV3-2) and TRBJ1-5; no clear D gene. V lost 0 bases to trimming and J lost 7 bases, with 7 bases between them. This CDR3 has 13 amino acids. Germline loops: CDR1 LGHDT, CDR2 YNNKEL (reference sequence). This chain's CDR3 is CASSQDVRQPQHF. CDR3 sequence (DNA): TGTGCCAGCAGCCAAGACGTGAGACAGCCCCAGCATTTT.

V usage is TRBV30 and J usage is TRBJ1-3, with D unresolved. Germline lookup yields CDR1 GTSNPN and CDR2 SVGIG (reference sequence). The V gene lost 5 bases and the J gene lost 0 bases, with 5 bases spanning the gap. The CDR3 loop spans 12 amino acids. The CDR3: CAWSVSGNTIYF. CDR3 DNA sequence: TGTGCCTGGTCAGTCTCTGGAAACACCATATATTTT.

The chain employs TRBV27 and TRBJ2-1; D is possibly TRBD2 (5 bases). Germline values: CDR1 MNHEY, CDR2 SMNVEV (reference sequence). The CDR3 loop spans 13 amino acids. Trimming left V 3 bases short and J 6 bases short, with 9 bases between. The CDR3 reads CASSLSGVNEQFF. The CDR3 DNA follows: TGTGCCAGCAGTTTGAGCGGTGTCAATGAGCAGTTCTTC.

The chain employs TRBV5-1 and TRBJ2-3, with TRBD1 as a possible D gene (6 bases). The CDR3 runs 13 residues. Trimming cost V 9 bases and J 2 bases, with 13 bases left between them. Germline CDR1 and CDR2: SGHRS and YFSETQ. The CDR3 DNA is TGCGCCACCAAACGGGACAACACAGATACGCAGTATTTT. It is translated as CATKRDNTDTQYF.

The rearrangement links TRBV4-1 to TRBJ2-2, with TRBD1 identical over 8 bases. This CDR3 contains 15 residues. V lost 6 bases and J lost 5; bases outside the gene matches: 8. Germline V gene sequence: CDR1 MGHRA, CDR2 YSYEKL. The CDR3 is CASSRTGLATGELFF. CDR3 bases: TGCGCCAGCAGTCGGACAGGGTTAGCTACCGGGGAGCTGTTTTTT.

The chain carries TRBV5-1 and TRBJ1-2; 9 nucleotides align to TRBD1. The V gene's germline CDR1 is SGHRS and CDR2 YFSETQ. The V gene end was trimmed by 3 bases and the J gene end by 8 bases; junction bases not matched to a gene: 8. The CDR3 spans 14 residues. CDR3 in amino acids: CASSSPGQGRGYTF. The CDR3 DNA is TGCGCCAGCAGCTCGCCGGGACAGGGACGCGGCTACACCTTC.

The genes are TRBV4-1 and TRBJ2-2, with D possibly being TRBD1 (5 bases). The CDR3 has 16 residues. The germline gives CDR1 MGHRA, CDR2 YSYEKL. Trimming cost V 1 base and J 0 bases, with 9 bases left between them. The chain's CDR3 is CASSQGQFANTGELFF. DNA for the CDR3: TGCGCCAGCAGCCAAGGACAGTTCGCGAACACCGGGGAGCTGTTTTTT.